This TCR beta chain was recorded in a study of shared clonotypes between healthy human individuals. Across the study: Per donor, CD8 memory used one plate, CD8 naive used two, CD4 memory used three and CD4 naive used three. Findings and limits, study-wide: Estimated richness was generally greater in naive than memory subsets.

Only in-frame clones appear in the TCRdb table, and some are missing; sequencing was by immunoSEQ multiplex PCR. The sample has about 2.3 million clones, about nine tenths seen once. This clone was observed once. Antigen unknown. The donors, healthy adults who were HIV-negative, had experienced no recent acute infections or vaccinations. Germline CDR1 and CDR2: SGHAT and FQNNGV. This CDR3 is built from 15 residues. Trimming pared 1 base from V and 4 bases from J, leaving 14 bases between. Material: naive CD4+ T cells from PBMCs. As to subset: CD45RA+ positively selected. J is TRBJ2-7 and V is TRBV11-2, with D maybe TRBD2 (5 bases). This receptor was taken from a man aged 18 to 35 in good health. Some clones in this sample may be carry-over from other donors' samples. The CDR3 protein is CASSLGGSGRYEQYF. CDR3 DNA: TGTGCCAGCAGCTTAGGAGGGTCTGGCAGATACGAGCAGTACTTC.